The 15 T cell receptor beta chains below were found in one sample sequenced in a study of shared clonotypes between healthy human individuals. TCRdb's table, derived via immunoSEQ multiplex PCR, lists solely in-frame clones and lacks some. This sample has approximately 2,300,000 clones, with around 90% found just once. The sequenced material came from naive CD4+ T cells from PBMCs. Indicated subset: CD45RA+ positively selected. The receptors come from a man younger than 35 in good health. Some clones in this sample may be carry-over from other donors' samples.

This clone was recorded only once. V is TRBV7-3 and J is TRBJ1-5; D is uncertain. The CDR3 runs to 13 residues. The ends were cut back, 3 bases at V and 3 bases at J, with 6 bases in the middle. Germline CDR1 is SGHTA and CDR2 is FQGTGA. This CDR3 reads CASSFQINQPQHF. The CDR3 bases are TGTGCCAGCAGCTTCCAGATCAATCAGCCCCAGCATTTT.

The chain has TRBV29-1 and TRBJ1-1; 7 bases line up with TRBD1. CDR1 SQVTM and CDR2 ANQGSEA come from the germline V gene. Trimming took 7 bases from V and 4 from J; bases not matched to a gene: 12. CDR3 size: 14 residues. The CDR3 region is CSAGQADRGTEAFF. CDR3 bases: TGCAGCGCCGGACAGGCGGATCGGGGCACTGAAGCTTTCTTT.

The rearrangement uses TRBV18 and TRBJ2-7, with 9 bases identical to TRBD1. With V trimmed by 3 bases and J by 2 bases, 8 bases remained unmatched. Germline V CDR1 and CDR2: KGHSH, LQKENI. The CDR3 is made up of 16 amino acids. As DNA, the CDR3 is TGTGCCAGCTCACCCTCGCCGGGACAGGGAGCCTACGAGCAGTACTTC. Translating it yields CASSPSPGQGAYEQYF. The complete variable domain, with remaining parts taken from reference TRBV18 and TRBJ2-7, reads NAGVMQNPRHLVRRRGQEARLRCSPMKGHSHVYWYRQLPEEGLKFMVYLQKENIIDESGMPKERFSAEFPKEGPSILRIQQVVRGDSAAYFCASSPSPGQGAYEQYFGPGTRLTVT.

The chain couples TRBV6-1 to TRBJ2-3, with no clear D. This CDR3 region has 13 residues. Deletions cut 6 bases from V and 1 base from J, with 8 bases between. CDR1 is MNHNS and CDR2 is SASEGT in the germline V gene. The CDR3 reads CASSLVGTDTQYF. The DNA for the CDR3 is TGTGCCAGCAGCCTAGTTGGCACAGATACGCAGTATTTT.

Turning to this clone: Other DNA sequences within the sample encode an identical CDR3. This sequence joins TRBV9 and TRBJ2-6, with a weak D call TRBD1 (5 bases). The CDR3 has 16 amino acids. V lost 0 bases to trimming and J lost 2 bases, with 9 bases between them. CDR1 and CDR2 (germline): SGDLS, YYNGEE. The CDR3 region is CASSVGAGTGANVLTF. In nucleotides, the CDR3 is TGTGCCAGCAGCGTAGGGGCAGGGACTGGGGCCAACGTCCTGACTTTC.

The chain is built from TRBV28 and TRBJ1-2, with TRBD1 matching 10 bases. CDR3 length: 15 amino acids. Per germline, CDR1 MDHEN and CDR2 SYDVKM. V shed 5 bases, J shed 5 bases, and the junction held 8 bases outside the gene matches. This chain's CDR3 is CASSVSGTGVYGYTF. CDR3 bases: TGTGCCAGCAGTGTCTCCGGGACAGGGGTGTATGGCTACACCTTC.

This chain links TRBV7-3 with TRBJ2-2; 11 bases are a match to TRBD2. Germline CDR1 SGHTA, CDR2 FQGTGA. J lost 1 base, V lost 4 bases, and 14 bases had no gene match. This CDR3 has 20 amino acids. The CDR3: CASSWRGTSGSQGNTGELFF. The CDR3 bases are TGTGCCAGCAGCTGGCGCGGGACTAGCGGTTCACAGGGGAACACCGGGGAGCTGTTTTTT.

This chain joins TRBV5-1 and TRBJ1-2; weak D call: TRBD1 (6 bases). Germline assignment: CDR1 SGHRS and CDR2 YFSETQ. The CDR3 runs to 16 residues. V was trimmed by 0 bases and J by 3 bases, leaving 15 bases between them. The CDR3 region is CASSLGLQGYYYGYTF. In DNA, the CDR3 is TGCGCCAGCAGCTTGGGATTACAGGGATACTACTATGGCTACACCTTC.

The V call is TRBV4-3, the J call TRBJ1-6; D is ambiguous. This CDR3 region has 15 residues. Deletions cut 5 bases from V and 2 bases from J, with 10 bases between. Germline assignment: CDR1 LGHNA and CDR2 YSLEER. CDR3 amino acids: CASSVVGAYNSPLHF. Written as DNA, the CDR3 is TGCGCCAGCAGCGTCGTTGGGGCCTATAATTCACCCCTCCACTTT.

The CDR3 nucleotides are TGTGCCAGCAGAAGGGACAGGGTTGGGGACACCGGGGAGCTGTTTTTT. Protein product: CASRRDRVGDTGELFF. The rearrangement links TRBV9 to TRBJ2-2, with 9 bases lining up with TRBD1. CDR3 size: 16 residues. J lost 3 bases, V lost 5 bases, and 8 bases had no gene match. CDR1 is SGDLS, CDR2 YYNGEE, per germline.

The V and J genes are TRBV7-9 and TRBJ2-2; D is possibly TRBD1 (6 bases). Trimming took off 5 bases at V and 3 bases at J, with 13 bases between the two ends. Germline-derived CDR1 and CDR2 are SEHNR and FQNEAQ (reference sequence). The CDR3 contains 15 residues. CDR3 nucleotide sequence: TGTGCCAGCAGCCCCCGGACAGCTTACACCGGGGAGCTGTTTTTT. Translation: CASSPRTAYTGELFF. Combining the CDR3 with reference TRBV7-9 and TRBJ2-2 gives the whole variable domain DTGVSQNPRHKITKRGQNVTFRCDPISEHNRLYWYRQTLGQGPEFLTYFQNEAQLEKSRLLSDRFSAERPKGSFSTLEIQRTEQGDSAMYLCASSPRTAYTGELFFGEGSRLTVL.

A word on this clone: Other DNA sequences in this sample translate to the same CDR3. V and J are TRBV28 and TRBJ1-2, with D perhaps matching TRBD1 (5 bases). V gave up 4 bases and J gave up 7 bases, with 10 bases separating them. CDR3 length equals 12 residues. CDR1 and CDR2 (germline): MDHEN, SYDVKM. CDR3 residues: CASSSQGFGYTF. DNA of the CDR3: TGTGCCAGCAGTTCTCAGGGTTTTGGCTACACCTTC.

This clone was recorded only once. The chain joins TRBV9 to TRBJ1-1; unclear D gene. Germline V CDR1 and CDR2: SGDLS, YYNGEE. This CDR3 spans 11 amino acids. With 5 bases removed from V and 3 bases from J, the gap between germline ends came to 5 bases. The CDR3 DNA reads TGTGCCAGCAGTGAATACACTGAAGCTTTCTTT. It yields the protein CASSEYTEAFF.

V gene TRBV11-3 combines with J gene TRBJ2-4; unclear D gene. CDR1 is SGHNT and CDR2 is YENEEA in the germline V gene. This CDR3 has 12 amino acids. Trimming removed 0 bases at V and 8 bases at J, with 5 bases between. CDR3 residues: CASSLDSDIQYF. The CDR3 DNA follows: TGTGCCAGCAGCTTAGACTCGGACATTCAGTACTTC.

The gene calls are TRBV27 and TRBJ1-5; tentatively, D is TRBD1 (6 bases). This CDR3 comprises 17 residues. Germline-derived CDR1 and CDR2 are MNHEY and SMNVEV (reference sequence). The V gene lost 5 bases and the J gene lost 1 base, with 18 bases spanning the gap. CDR3 residues: CASSKKGGGRSNQPQHF. In DNA form, the CDR3 reads TGTGCCAGCAGTAAAAAAGGGGGGGGAAGGAGCAATCAGCCCCAGCATTTT.